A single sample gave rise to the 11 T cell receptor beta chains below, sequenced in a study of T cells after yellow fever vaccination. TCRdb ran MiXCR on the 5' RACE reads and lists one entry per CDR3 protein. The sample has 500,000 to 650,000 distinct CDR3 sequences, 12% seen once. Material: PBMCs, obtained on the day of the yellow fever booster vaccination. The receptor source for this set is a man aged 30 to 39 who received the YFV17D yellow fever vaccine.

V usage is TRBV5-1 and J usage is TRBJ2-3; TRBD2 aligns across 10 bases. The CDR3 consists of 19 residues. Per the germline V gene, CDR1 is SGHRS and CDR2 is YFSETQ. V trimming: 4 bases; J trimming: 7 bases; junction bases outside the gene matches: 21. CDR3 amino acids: CASSPEGLAGAAFIYTQYF. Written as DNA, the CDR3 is TGCGCCAGCAGCCCCGAGGGTCTAGCGGGAGCGGCCTTTATCTATACGCAGTATTTT.

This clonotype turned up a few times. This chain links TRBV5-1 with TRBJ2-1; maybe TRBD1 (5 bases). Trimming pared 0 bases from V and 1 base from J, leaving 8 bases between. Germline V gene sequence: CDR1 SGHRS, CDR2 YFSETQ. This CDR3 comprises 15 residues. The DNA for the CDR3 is TGCGCCAGCAGCTTGGAACAGGAGTCCTACAATGAGCAGTTCTTC. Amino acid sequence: CASSLEQESYNEQFF.

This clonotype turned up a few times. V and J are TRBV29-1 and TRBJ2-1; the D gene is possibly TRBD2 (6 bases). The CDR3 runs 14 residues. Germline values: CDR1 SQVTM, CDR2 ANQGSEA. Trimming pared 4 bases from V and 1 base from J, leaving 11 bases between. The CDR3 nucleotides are TGCAGCGTTGGATGGGGAGGATCCTACAATGAGCAGTTCTTC. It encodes CSVGWGGSYNEQFF.

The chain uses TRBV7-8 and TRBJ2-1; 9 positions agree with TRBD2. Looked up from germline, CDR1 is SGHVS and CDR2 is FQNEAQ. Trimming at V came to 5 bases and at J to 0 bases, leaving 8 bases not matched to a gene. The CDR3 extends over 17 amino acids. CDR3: CASSRAISGSSYNEQFF. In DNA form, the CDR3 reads TGTGCCAGCAGCCGAGCGATTAGCGGGAGCTCCTACAATGAGCAGTTCTTC.

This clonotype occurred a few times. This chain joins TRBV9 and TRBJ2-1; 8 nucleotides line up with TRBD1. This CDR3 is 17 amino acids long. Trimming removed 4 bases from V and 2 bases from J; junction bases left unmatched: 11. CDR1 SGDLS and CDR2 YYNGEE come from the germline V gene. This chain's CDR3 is CASSSFGGQETYNEQFF. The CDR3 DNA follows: TGTGCCAGCAGCTCCTTCGGGGGACAGGAGACCTACAATGAGCAGTTCTTC.

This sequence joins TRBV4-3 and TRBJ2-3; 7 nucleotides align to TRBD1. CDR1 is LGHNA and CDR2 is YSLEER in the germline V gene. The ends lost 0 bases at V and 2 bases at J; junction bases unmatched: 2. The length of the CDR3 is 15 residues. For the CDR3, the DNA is TGCGCCAGCAGCCAAGAGGGACAGTCCACAGATACGCAGTATTTT. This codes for CASSQEGQSTDTQYF.

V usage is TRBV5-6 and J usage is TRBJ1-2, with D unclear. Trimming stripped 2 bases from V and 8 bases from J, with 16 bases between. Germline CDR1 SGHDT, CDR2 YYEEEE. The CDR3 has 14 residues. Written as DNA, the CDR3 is TGTGCCAGCAGCTTTGATCAAGGATCGGGGGGCTACACCTTC. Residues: CASSFDQGSGGYTF.

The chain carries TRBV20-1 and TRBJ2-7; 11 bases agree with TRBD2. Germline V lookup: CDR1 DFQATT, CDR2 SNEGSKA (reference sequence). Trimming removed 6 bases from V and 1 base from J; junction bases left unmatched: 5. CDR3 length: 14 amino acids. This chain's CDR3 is CSAETSGKSYEQYF. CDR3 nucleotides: TGCAGTGCCGAGACTAGCGGGAAATCCTACGAGCAGTACTTC.

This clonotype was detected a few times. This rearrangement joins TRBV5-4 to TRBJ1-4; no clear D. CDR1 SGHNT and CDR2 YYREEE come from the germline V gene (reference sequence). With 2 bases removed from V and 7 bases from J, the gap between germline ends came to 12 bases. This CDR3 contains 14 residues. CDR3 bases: TGTGCCAGCAGCTTCACCCCCGGAAGTGAAAAACTGTTTTTT. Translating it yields CASSFTPGSEKLFF.

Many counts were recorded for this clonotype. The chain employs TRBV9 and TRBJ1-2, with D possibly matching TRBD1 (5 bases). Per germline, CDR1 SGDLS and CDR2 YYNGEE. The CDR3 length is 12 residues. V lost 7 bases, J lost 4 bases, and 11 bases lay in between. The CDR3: CASRGGSYGYTF. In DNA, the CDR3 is TGTGCCAGCCGGGGGGGGAGCTATGGCTACACCTTC.

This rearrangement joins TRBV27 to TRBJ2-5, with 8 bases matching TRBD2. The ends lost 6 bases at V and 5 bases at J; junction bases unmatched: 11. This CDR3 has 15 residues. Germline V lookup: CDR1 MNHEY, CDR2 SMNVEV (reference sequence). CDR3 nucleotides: TGTGCCAGCAGCTTGGCCGGGACTAGTAGGGAGACCCAGTACTTC. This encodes CASSLAGTSRETQYF.